The sequence of this T cell receptor beta chain was determined in a study of T cell responses to AZD1222 COVID-19 vaccine (dated by TCRdb to the early 2020s). Concerning the study at large: TCR sequencing covered 230 to 250 trial participants: about 210 given two doses of AZD1222 and approximately 26 given two doses of MenACWY control vaccine. Trial participants were enrolled by age into subgroups of 18-55, 56-69 and 70-plus years, and roughly 150, 30 and 60 TCR-sequenced participants, respectively, were included in these subgroups. The paper as a whole reports these results and caveats: After two AZD1222 doses, both the breadth and the depth of spike-specific TCRs were significantly higher than at day 0 and than in MenACWY recipients. The 56-69-year group was small, and its depth increase did not reach significance, likely because of low power. Vaccine-associated CD4 TCRs spanned the whole spike protein, with dominant responses in regions 160-218 and 743-854. Reportedly, close to half of the unique spike-specific TCRs recognized epitopes lying outside the regions that are mutated in the B.1.351 and B.1.1.7 variants. No day 14 peak-response samples were available, so repertoires were characterized only after the peak T cell response. Conclusions about previously exposed vaccinees are limited, since just 5 or 6 AZD1222 recipients were seropositive for SARS-CoV-2 at baseline. Participants were mostly white British and included more females than males, and it was suggested by the authors that clonal diversity may have been underestimated.

This clone was detected only once. Its recognized antigen is unknown. No much larger clone is present one base from it, and per-base qualities are unavailable. The CDR3 regions of human TCRbeta chains were subjected to immunosequencing. In the original analysis: TCRs in the repertoires were matched against a reference library of SARS-CoV-2-specific TCRs that had been generated with the MIRA antigen-specificity platform. Breadth was defined as the fraction of unique TCRs that were SARS-CoV-2-associated. Depth was defined as the fraction of total T cells that were SARS-CoV-2-associated. Each spike-specific TCR was assigned to its reactive spike region and to a CD4 or CD8 class using the MIRA data. Log10-transformed breadth and depth values were compared by one-way ANOVA with Sidak's multiple comparisons tests. Here the immuneACCESS table is served through TCRdb, limited to in-frame sequences with V and J called. Missing clones are a known gap in these copies; in checked studies unresolved V genes cover under half, and the rest lacks a known reason. V and J calls and clone size follow that table, whereas D and trimming were derived from the DNA. The sample table contains 120,000 or so clones; only one count was recorded for 80% to 90% of them. The ten most abundant clones make up approximately 10% of the sample.

The germline V gene provides CDR1 MNHEY and CDR2 SVGAGI. Clipping removes 6 bases from V and 2 bases from J, with 6 as the unmatched junction base count. The CDR3 has 15 amino acids, counting the end cysteine and phenylalanine. Of the read, only the CDR3 DNA is kept; its 45 bases are in frame from base 1. Taken with the paper, the label for time point translates to: baseline before first vaccination. The sample's treatment or condition, from its label and the paper: meningococcal conjugate vaccine given as trial control. Samples from vaccinated people were obtained from the UK trials COV001 and COV002, which included a single-blind randomized controlled phase 2/3 trial of AZD1222 (ChAdOx1 nCoV-19) in healthy adults. For TCRbeta chain sequencing, PBMC samples from trial participants were taken at day 0 and at day 28 after the second dose.

This TCR was sampled from an adult in good health. The V and J genes are TRBV6-5 and TRBJ2-1, and TRBD1 aligns with 8 junction nucleotides. Sequenced here: peripheral blood, sampled on day 0 of MenACWY control vaccination. Read as DNA, the sequence is TGTGCCAGCAGCAAGCCACAGGGGGCCTACAATGAGCAGTTCTTC. Its product reads: CASSKPQGAYNEQFF.